This TCR beta chain originates from a study of T cells in Graves' hyperthyroidism and ophthalmopathy. The wider study: Prior to any treatment, at the point of initial diagnosis, peripheral blood was collected.

The germline V gene encodes CDR1 LGHNA and CDR2 YNFKEQ. The V segment lost 0 bases and the J segment 5 bases; nucleotides outside the gene matches: 6. This CDR3 contains 16 residues. This clonotype was found many times. Template material for amplifying TCR beta CDR3 regions consisted of RNA transcripts. The HTBI primer set drove a first-round RT-PCR of the TCR CDR3. One entry per CDR3 protein, called by TCRdb with MiXCR from the multiplex PCR reads. The sample lists around 600,000 distinct CDR3 sequences; more than 12% were seen once. The chain joins TRBV4-2 to TRBJ2-3, with 9 bases lining up with TRBD2. The TCR was taken from a woman in her forties or fifties with Graves' ophthalmopathy. The specimen sequenced was blood. The CDR3 DNA reads TGTGCCAGCAGCCAAGATCCAGCGGGAGGTGGAGATACGCAGTATTTT. It codes for CASSQDPAGGGDTQYF.